The 32 T cell receptor beta chains reported below all come from one sample, sequenced in a study of control samples from healthy donors and cancer patients. TCRdb keeps only in-frame clones here, not all; method: immunoSEQ multiplex PCR. Among about 70,000 clones, approximately 80% were seen once, and the ten largest hold around 30%. Sequencing was performed on blood. The receptors stem from a man aged 50-60 years in good health.

The chain is built from TRBV10-3 and TRBJ1-6; unclear D gene. CDR3 length: 17 amino acids. The germline V gene encodes CDR1 ENHRY and CDR2 SYGVKD. V lost 2 bases and J 0 bases, leaving 11 bases between the germline ends. The chain's CDR3 is CAISEVLESSYNSPLHF. The CDR3 DNA is TGTGCCATCAGTGAGGTCCTAGAGAGCTCCTATAATTCACCCCTCCACTTT.

For the CDR3, the DNA is TGTGCCAGCAGGTACCGGGACGGACGCTATCAGCCCCAGCATTTT. It specifies CASRYRDGRYQPQHF. V usage is TRBV28 and J usage is TRBJ1-5, with D possibly being TRBD1 (5 bases). This CDR3 comprises 15 residues. Between the trimmed V and J ends, which lost 6 bases and 5 bases, there was a span of 17 bases. CDR1 is MDHEN, CDR2 SYDVKM, per germline.

The rearrangement links TRBV4-3 to TRBJ1-1; D ambiguous. CDR1 LGHNA and CDR2 YSLEER come from the germline V gene. The V end was cut by 0 bases, the J end by 1 base, with 12 bases between. This CDR3 spans 16 amino acids. Written as DNA, the CDR3 is TGCGCCAGCAGCCAAGATCCTTACGCAGGGAACACTGAAGCTTTCTTT. Translated, it gives CASSQDPYAGNTEAFF.

This rearrangement joins TRBV6-5 to TRBJ2-1; a weak D match, TRBD2 (5 bases). This CDR3 spans 15 amino acids. The germline V gene has CDR1 MNHEY and CDR2 SVGAGI. V dropped 5 bases and J dropped 0 bases, with 11 bases sitting between them. CDR3: CASSTDWSSYNEQFF. In DNA form, the CDR3 reads TGTGCCAGCAGTACGGACTGGAGCTCCTACAATGAGCAGTTCTTC.

The chain is built from TRBV7-2 and TRBJ2-5; 8 nucleotides agree with TRBD1. The CDR3 loop spans 15 amino acids. CDR1 SGHTA and CDR2 FQGNSA come from the germline V gene. J was trimmed by 4 bases and V by 4 bases; bases with no gene match: 8. CDR3 residues: CASSYQGAGGETQYF. Written as DNA, the CDR3 is TGTGCCAGCAGCTACCAGGGGGCGGGTGGAGAGACCCAGTACTTC.

This chain links TRBV7-6 with TRBJ2-1; TRBD1 matches 9 bases. Per germline, CDR1 SGHVS and CDR2 FNYEAQ. This CDR3 spans 15 amino acids. V shed 1 base, J shed 8 bases, and the junction held 6 bases outside the gene matches. CDR3 loop: CASSLVGTGLHEQFF. CDR3 DNA: TGTGCCAGCAGCTTAGTTGGGACAGGGCTGCATGAGCAGTTCTTC.

The V and J genes are TRBV11-3 and TRBJ2-1, with a possible D match to TRBD1 (5 bases). CDR1 and CDR2 (germline): SGHNT, YENEEA. V dropped 0 bases and J dropped 5 bases, with 17 bases sitting between them. CDR3 length equals 17 residues. The CDR3 region is CASSLEGRPGRHNEQFF. The CDR3 coding sequence is TGTGCCAGCAGCTTAGAGGGCCGCCCAGGGCGACACAATGAGCAGTTCTTC.

The chain couples TRBV12-3 or TRBV12-4 to TRBJ2-7; D is possibly TRBD1 (5 bases). V was cut by 6 bases and J by 9 bases, with 12 bases left in between. The CDR3 has 11 residues. CDR3 loop: CASSQSRVQYF. Written as DNA, the CDR3 is TGTGCCAGCAGCCAATCCAGGGTGCAGTACTTC.

The rearrangement joins TRBV5-1 to TRBJ2-7, with D perhaps matching TRBD1 (6 bases). This CDR3 contains 14 residues. V was pared by 2 bases and J by 4 bases, with 13 bases between. The germline gives CDR1 SGHRS, CDR2 YFSETQ. The CDR3 sequence is CASSLQVGAYEQYF. The CDR3 DNA reads TGCGCCAGCAGCTTACAGGTGGGGGCATACGAGCAGTACTTC.

The rearrangement links TRBV7-3 to TRBJ2-5; D is possibly TRBD1 (5 bases). This CDR3 spans 12 amino acids. V was pared by 5 bases and J by 5 bases, with 9 bases between. Germline CDR1 and CDR2: SGHTA and FQGTGA. CDR3 region: CASSPNRETQYF. CDR3 bases: TGTGCCAGCAGCCCCAACAGGGAGACCCAGTACTTC.

V gene TRBV5-5 combines with J gene TRBJ1-1; D gene unclear. V was trimmed by 4 bases and J by 6 bases, leaving 13 bases between them. The V gene's germline CDR1 is SGHKS and CDR2 YYEKEE (reference sequence). This CDR3 is built from 13 residues. Here the CDR3 reads CASSRGPVSEAFF. The CDR3 region has the DNA TGTGCCAGCAGCCGCGGACCTGTCTCTGAAGCTTTCTTT. Looking up the rest from reference TRBV5-5 and TRBJ1-1 gives the full variable domain: DAGVTQSPTHLIKTRGQQVTLRCSPISGHKSVSWYQQVLGQGPQFIFQYYEKEERGRGNFPDRFSARQFPNYSSELNVNALLLGDSALYLCASSRGPVSEAFFGQGTRLTVV.

The chain combines TRBV12-3 or TRBV12-4 with TRBJ1-1; D gene uncertain. The CDR3 sequence is 12 residues long. V lost 3 bases and J lost 7, with 9 bases in between. In nucleotides, the CDR3 is TGTGCCAGCAGTTTGAGTGCCAGTGAAGCTTTCTTT. Its translation: CASSLSASEAFF.

The rearrangement links TRBV28 to TRBJ2-7; TRBD2 matches 8 bases. The J segment lost 7 bases and the V segment lost 4 bases, leaving 12 bases of the junction unmatched. This CDR3 is 15 amino acids long. The germline CDR1 and CDR2 sequences are MDHEN and SYDVKM. Here the CDR3 reads CASSSQGLAAGEQYF. The CDR3 coding sequence is TGTGCCAGCAGTTCCCAAGGACTAGCCGCGGGGGAGCAGTACTTC.

The chain recombines TRBV7-3 with TRBJ2-1; D not certain. The germline gives CDR1 SGHTA, CDR2 FQGTGA. The germline V and J ends were trimmed by 5 bases and 7 bases, with 12 bases remaining between them. The CDR3 loop spans 13 amino acids. This chain's CDR3 is CASSRYGENEQFF. CDR3 bases: TGTGCCAGCAGCCGATATGGGGAAAATGAGCAGTTCTTC.

The J gene is TRBJ1-3, the V gene TRBV6-5; no reliable D call. In germline, CDR1 is MNHEY, CDR2 SVGAGI. Trimming cost V 6 bases and J 3 bases, with 9 bases left between them. This CDR3 is 13 amino acids long. The CDR3 reads CASRPGVGNTIYF. CDR3 coding DNA: TGTGCCAGCAGGCCCGGAGTTGGAAACACCATATATTTT.

The V call is TRBV27, the J call TRBJ2-1, with D tentatively TRBD2 (6 bases). Germline V gene data show CDR1 as MNHEY and CDR2 as SMNVEV (reference sequence). Trimming took off 5 bases at V and 5 bases at J, with 16 bases between the two ends. This CDR3 contains 15 residues. The CDR3 coding sequence is TGTGCCAGCAGTGAAAAGGTTAGCGGCGACAATGAGCAGTTCTTC. It is translated as CASSEKVSGDNEQFF.

CDR3 nucleotide sequence: TGTGCCACCAGCAGAGGGCTTAACAATGAGCAGTTCTTC. Translation: CATSRGLNNEQFF. This chain joins TRBV15 and TRBJ2-1; D not resolved. This CDR3 has 13 amino acids. V lost 1 base, J lost 5 bases, and 6 bases lay in between. The germline gives CDR1 LNHNV, CDR2 YYDKDF (reference sequence).

The chain couples TRBV11-2 to TRBJ1-5, with no clear D. The V and J ends lost 1 base and 0 bases respectively, with 10 bases between them. This CDR3 has 16 residues. Per germline, CDR1 SGHAT and CDR2 FQNNGV. The CDR3 spells CASSLATDDSNQPQHF. CDR3 coding DNA: TGTGCCAGCAGCTTAGCAACAGACGATAGCAATCAGCCCCAGCATTTT.

This clone appeared a few times. This chain connects TRBV5-1 to TRBJ2-7; tentative D call: TRBD2 (5 bases). Deletions cut 0 bases from V and 2 bases from J, with 12 bases between. Germline V gene lookup returns CDR1 SGHRS and CDR2 YFSETQ. The CDR3 has 15 residues. CDR3 DNA: TGCGCCAGCAGCTTGGCGGGAACGACCGCCTACGAGCAGTACTTC. Translating it yields CASSLAGTTAYEQYF.

This chain uses TRBV6-5 with TRBJ1-5; D is undetermined. This CDR3 spans 14 amino acids. The germline V gene encodes CDR1 MNHEY and CDR2 SVGAGI. The V end was cut by 4 bases, the J end by 1 base, with 8 bases between. The CDR3 spells CASSLSGSNQPQHF. In DNA form, the CDR3 reads TGTGCCAGCAGTTTATCTGGGAGCAATCAGCCCCAGCATTTT.

This clone has just one count. The genes are TRBV9 and TRBJ1-5, with TRBD1 identical over 8 bases. The length of the CDR3 is 14 residues. Germline values: CDR1 SGDLS, CDR2 YYNGEE. Trimming at V came to 1 base and at J to 7 bases, leaving 4 bases not matched to a gene. The CDR3 DNA is TGTGCCAGCAGCGTAACAGGGGGGGGGCAGCCCCAGCATTTT. Translation: CASSVTGGGQPQHF.

The chain has TRBV3-1 (or the pseudogene TRBV3-2) and TRBJ2-7, with 10 nucleotides matching TRBD2. The CDR3 spans 14 residues. The V and J ends lost 8 bases and 4 bases, in that order; junction bases with no gene match: 8. Germline V gene sequence: CDR1 LGHDT, CDR2 YNNKEL (reference sequence). CDR3 region: CASRKAGGPYEQYF. CDR3 DNA sequence: TGTGCCAGCCGCAAAGCGGGAGGGCCATACGAGCAGTACTTC.

About this clone itself: The sample holds other DNA sequences that translate to the same CDR3. This sequence joins TRBV5-1 and TRBJ2-7; 8 bases are a match to TRBD2. CDR3 size: 14 residues. Germline values: CDR1 SGHRS, CDR2 YFSETQ. Trimming removed 0 bases from V and 7 bases from J; junction bases left unmatched: 6. As DNA, the CDR3 is TGCGCCAGCAGCTTGGGGGTCGGGGGGGGTGAGCAGTACTTC. Encoded protein: CASSLGVGGGEQYF.

This rearrangement joins TRBV24-1 to TRBJ2-1, with 9 nucleotides matching TRBD2. Germline loops: CDR1 KGHDR, CDR2 SFDVKD. The CDR3 runs 17 residues. V lost 1 base, J lost 7 bases, and 10 bases stayed unmatched. The CDR3 region has the DNA TGTGCCACCAGTGATTTTACCGCGGGAGGGCCCAGAAATGAGCAGTTCTTC. Translating it yields CATSDFTAGGPRNEQFF.

By its share, this clone is medium-sized. This chain joins TRBV11-2 and TRBJ1-5, with D unresolved. This CDR3 region has 9 residues. CDR1 and CDR2 (germline): SGHAT, FQNNGV. Trimming left V 7 bases short and J 7 bases short, with 2 bases between. CDR3 region: CASTQPQHF. In DNA form, the CDR3 reads TGTGCCAGCACGCAGCCCCAGCATTTT.

The chain is built from TRBV11-3 and TRBJ1-2, with no clear D. The germline V gene encodes CDR1 SGHNT and CDR2 YENEEA. This CDR3 spans 12 amino acids. Trimming removed 4 bases at V and 4 bases at J, with 7 bases between. The DNA for the CDR3 is TGTGCCAGCAGCTCTCAGCCCTATGGCTACACCTTC. Protein: CASSSQPYGYTF.

V and J are TRBV19 and TRBJ2-2, with D tentatively TRBD2 (6 bases). Germline CDR1 reads LNHDA; CDR2 reads SQIVND (reference sequence). This CDR3 is built from 14 residues. With 3 bases removed from V and 4 bases from J, the gap between germline ends came to 9 bases. This chain's CDR3 is CASSIERVTGELFF. Written as DNA, the CDR3 is TGTGCCAGTAGTATTGAGCGGGTCACCGGGGAGCTGTTTTTT.

The rearrangement links TRBV24-1 to TRBJ2-1, with a possible D match to TRBD2 (5 bases). CDR3 length equals 10 residues. Germline CDR1 KGHDR, CDR2 SFDVKD. V was trimmed by 11 bases and J by 10 bases, leaving 11 bases between them. CDR3 in amino acids: CARTGGEQFF. The CDR3 nucleotides read TGTGCCAGGACGGGCGGGGAGCAGTTCTTC.

CDR3 in DNA: TGTGCCAGCAGTGAAGATCCGACAGATGACTACGAGCAGTACTTC. Its translation is CASSEDPTDDYEQYF. The J gene is TRBJ2-7, the V gene TRBV25-1; D might be TRBD1 (5 bases). Germline V gives CDR1 MGHDK, CDR2 SYGVNS. V lost 2 bases and J 3 bases, leaving 14 bases between the germline ends. The CDR3 has 15 residues.

The chain joins TRBV15 to TRBJ1-2; D is unresolved. Germline CDR1 and CDR2: LNHNV and YYDKDF (reference sequence). Trimming removed 0 bases at V and 8 bases at J, with 10 bases between. This CDR3 is 13 amino acids long. Here the CDR3 DNA reads TGTGCCACCAGCAGAGATCGAGCAAGCGGCTACACCTTC. Encoded protein: CATSRDRASGYTF.

This chain joins TRBV19 and TRBJ2-7; 7 bases are shared with TRBD1. The V gene end was trimmed by 10 bases and the J gene end by 7 bases; junction bases not matched to a gene: 16. Germline assignment: CDR1 LNHDA and CDR2 SQIVND (reference sequence). The CDR3 is 14 residues long. The CDR3, as DNA: TGTGCCACCGCTACCACAGGGGCGTGGGCTGAGCAGTACTTC. Translating gives CATATTGAWAEQYF.

This chain joins TRBV18 and TRBJ1-1; 9 nucleotides line up with TRBD1. V trimming: 3 bases; J trimming: 1 base; junction bases outside the gene matches: 6. Germline values: CDR1 KGHSH, CDR2 LQKENI. The CDR3 contains 16 residues. The CDR3 bases are TGTGCCAGCTCACCCTCGGGGGGACAGGGGAACACTGAAGCTTTCTTT. Its translation is CASSPSGGQGNTEAFF. Variable domain in full (rest from reference TRBV18 and TRBJ1-1): NAGVMQNPRHLVRRRGQEARLRCSPMKGHSHVYWYRQLPEEGLKFMVYLQKENIIDESGMPKERFSAEFPKEGPSILRIQQVVRGDSAAYFCASSPSGGQGNTEAFFGQGTRLTVV.